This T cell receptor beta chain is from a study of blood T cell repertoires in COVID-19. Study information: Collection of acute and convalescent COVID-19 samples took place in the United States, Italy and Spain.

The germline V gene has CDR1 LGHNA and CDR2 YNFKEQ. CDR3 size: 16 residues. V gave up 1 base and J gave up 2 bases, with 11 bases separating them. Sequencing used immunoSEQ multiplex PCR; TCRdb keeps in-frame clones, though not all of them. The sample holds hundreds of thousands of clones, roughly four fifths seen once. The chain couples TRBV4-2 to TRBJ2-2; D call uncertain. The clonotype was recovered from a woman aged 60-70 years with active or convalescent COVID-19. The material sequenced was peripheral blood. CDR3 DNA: TGTGCCAGCAGCCAAGGCGACCGACTTAACACCGGGGAGCTGTTTTTT. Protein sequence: CASSQGDRLNTGELFF.